Here is one T cell receptor (beta chain) with its context. Its antigen target is currently unknown. Base quality data are lacking; no much larger clone is found one base away. What the treatment or condition label conveys for this sample: allogeneic hematopoietic cell transplantation with graft depleted of TCRalphabeta T cells and CD19 B cells. The transplant recipients were children given TCRalphabeta/CD19-depleted allogeneic hematopoietic cell grafts. The data originate from a study of T-cell reconstitution after alpha-beta-depleted transplantation in children (dated by TCRdb to the mid-2010s). With regard to the full study: Using TCR repertoire profiling, the study followed T-cell immune reconstitution in a quantitative way in children after TCRalphabeta/CD19-depleted allogeneic hematopoietic cell transplantation.

Counted from cysteine to phenylalanine, this CDR3 has 17 amino acids. Left in the record is the CDR3 DNA by itself, 51 bases read in frame from the first base. V lost 2 bases and J lost 2 bases; the stretch between them is 16 bases long. CDR1 SGHTA and CDR2 FQGTGA were looked up in the germline V gene. The library was generated by PCR. Data came from an Illumina HiSeq 2500. Molecular barcoding was employed in the preparation of TCR libraries, with unique molecular identifiers being used to normalize TCRbeta repertoire quantification. Using fastp at Q25 and MiXCR, TCRdb reprocessed the public reads and kept productive beta chains. Duplicate CDR3 protein sequences are folded into a single record with the most common DNA and genes. Within this sample are fewer than 550,000 distinct CDR3 sequences, with more than 9.5% of them counted one time only. The ten biggest clones cover about 15% of the sample. Study-wide conclusions, independent of this receptor: In some patients, high TCRbeta diversity at day 60 was attributed to recipient T cells and intrathymic progenitors that had survived conditioning. Over subsequent months, a decline in hyperexpanded clone frequencies was noted, and after one year, T-cell counts and TCRbeta diversity were mostly ascribed to newly produced T cells. Apparently early alphabetaT-cell count recovery about two months after transplant reportedly relied on only several hundred rapidly expanded clones derived from non-depleted graft cells.

Specimen: PBMCs, mostly from graft donor cells, collected 180 days after TCRalphabeta/CD19-depleted stem cell transplant. In this chain, TRBV7-3 is recombined with TRBJ2-1; the best D guess is TRBD2, with 6 bases matching. This TCR was recovered from a female patient aged 2-10 years who had a stem cell transplant for aplastic anemia, so the T cells may come from the graft donor. The nucleotide sequence reads as follows: TGTGCCAGCAGCTTAGGCGGGGCCAGGAGTACCTACAATGAGCAGTTCTTC. Protein translation: CASSLGGARSTYNEQFF.